The 29 T cell receptor beta chains below all came from one sample that was sequenced in a study of cytomegalovirus exposure and HLA in healthy donors. PCR amplification relied on 60 Vbeta primers (plus 13 Jbeta primers). Only in-frame clones appear in the TCRdb table, and some are missing; sequencing was by immunoSEQ multiplex PCR. The table has approximately 150,000 clones, around four fifths seen once. Sequenced input: PBMCs. The receptors derive from a boy aged 2 to 9 in good health and CMV-seronegative.

J is TRBJ2-7 and V is TRBV19; 7 positions match TRBD1. After removal of 4 bases from V and 1 base from J, the junction contained 4 bases not matched to a gene. CDR1 is LNHDA, CDR2 SQIVND, per germline (reference sequence). The CDR3 is 14 amino acids. CDR3 protein: CASSTRDSSYEQYF. The CDR3 nucleotides are TGTGCCAGTAGTACCCGGGACAGTTCCTACGAGCAGTACTTC.

The chain has TRBV7-9 and TRBJ1-1; D is uncertain. The V gene's germline CDR1 is SEHNR and CDR2 FQNEAQ (reference sequence). V dropped 1 base and J dropped 4 bases, with 4 bases sitting between them. The CDR3 runs 12 residues. The CDR3 region has the DNA TGTGCCAGCAGCTTAGTCCGCACTGAAGCTTTCTTT. It codes for CASSLVRTEAFF.

The CDR3 bases are TGTGCCAGCAGTTCCCTTTGGGGCGGGAGGGAGACCTACAATGAGCAGTTCTTC. It translates to CASSSLWGGRETYNEQFF. This chain uses TRBV28 with TRBJ2-1, with 9 bases lining up with TRBD2. J gave up 2 bases and V 4 bases, and 12 bases lay outside the gene matches. Germline assignment: CDR1 MDHEN and CDR2 SYDVKM. CDR3 length: 18 residues.

This sequence joins TRBV2 and TRBJ2-1; TRBD2 agrees at 8 bases. Trimming cost V 3 bases and J 6 bases; bases outside gene matches: 7. The CDR3 loop spans 15 amino acids. Germline CDR1 is SNHLY and CDR2 is FYNNEI. The CDR3 is CASSDRGGQINEQFF. Here the CDR3 DNA reads TGTGCCAGCAGTGACCGCGGGGGGCAAATCAATGAGCAGTTCTTC. Full variable domain (rest looked up from reference TRBV2 and TRBJ2-1): EPEVTQTPSHQVTQMGQEVILRCVPISNHLYFYWYRQILGQKVEFLVSFYNNEISEKSEIFDDQFSVERPDGSNFTLKIRSTKLEDSAMYFCASSDRGGQINEQFFGPGTRLTVL.

CDR3 nucleotide sequence: TGTGCCAGTAAACCGGGACAGGGCTGGGGAAGCTCCTACAATGAGCAGTTCTTC. Translation gives CASKPGQGWGSSYNEQFF. This chain connects TRBV19 to TRBJ2-1; 9 bases agree with TRBD1. Germline assignment: CDR1 LNHDA and CDR2 SQIVND (reference sequence). The CDR3 is made up of 18 amino acids. Germline trimming cut 7 bases from V and 0 bases from J; bases unmatched to any gene: 13.

The chain recombines TRBV27 with TRBJ1-1, with TRBD1 matching 8 bases. In germline, CDR1 is MNHEY, CDR2 SMNVEV (reference sequence). V gave up 2 bases and J gave up 3 bases; unmatched junction bases: 8. This CDR3 has 16 residues. DNA for the CDR3: TGTGCCAGCAGTTTAGTTTCAGGGGGCGCGGACACTGAAGCTTTCTTT. As protein: CASSLVSGGADTEAFF.

The chain carries TRBV5-1 and TRBJ1-3, with 9 bases matching TRBD1. The CDR3 runs to 15 residues. CDR1 is SGHRS and CDR2 is YFSETQ in the germline V gene. The trim removed 4 bases at V and 3 bases at J, leaving 5 bases unmatched. This chain's CDR3 is CASSMGQGRGNTIYF. The CDR3 nucleotides are TGCGCCAGCAGCATGGGACAGGGTCGTGGAAACACCATATATTTT.

The chain links TRBV7-7 to TRBJ2-5; 11 bases map to TRBD1. Germline V gene data show CDR1 as SSHAT and CDR2 as FNYEAQ (reference sequence). The CDR3 is made up of 16 amino acids. V lost 2 bases, J lost 7 bases, and 9 bases stayed unmatched. The DNA for the CDR3 is TGTGCCAGCAGCTTATTAGGACAGGGGGCGCTGGGGACCCAGTACTTC. Translation gives CASSLLGQGALGTQYF.

The chain links TRBV7-2 to TRBJ2-2, with 12 nucleotides matching TRBD2. The CDR3 is made up of 18 amino acids. CDR1 SGHTA and CDR2 FQGNSA come from the germline V gene. The ends lost 2 bases at V and 1 base at J; junction bases unmatched: 5. The CDR3 spells CASSLWTSGVQNTGELFF. DNA of the CDR3: TGTGCCAGCAGCTTATGGACTAGCGGGGTCCAGAACACCGGGGAGCTGTTTTTT.

The chain employs TRBV19 and TRBJ1-2, with a tentative D call TRBD1 (5 bases). The CDR3 consists of 13 residues. V was pared by 2 bases and J by 3 bases, with 7 bases between. Germline loops: CDR1 LNHDA, CDR2 SQIVND (reference sequence). CDR3 sequence: CASSIQGYYGYTF. The CDR3 DNA sequence: TGTGCCAGTAGTATACAGGGCTACTATGGCTACACCTTC.

This clone was detected a few times. The chain employs TRBV9 and TRBJ2-3, with D perhaps matching TRBD1 (6 bases). CDR3 length: 15 residues. Germline V gene sequence: CDR1 SGDLS, CDR2 YYNGEE. V lost 0 bases and J 2 bases, leaving 10 bases between the germline ends. The CDR3 protein is CASSVVGGDTDTQYF. CDR3 bases: TGTGCCAGCAGCGTAGTTGGGGGCGACACAGATACGCAGTATTTT.

The genes are TRBV6-1 and TRBJ2-5, with D maybe TRBD1 (5 bases). Judging by the DNA end, TRBJ2-7 fits better; the J call may be wrong. The CDR3 contains 15 residues. Germline CDR1 MNHNS, CDR2 SASEGT. CDR3 nucleotide sequence: TGTGCCAGCAGGACCCGGCAGGGAACTTCCTACGAGCAGTACTTC. Its protein is CASRTRQGTSYEQYF.

The rearrangement joins TRBV4-2 to TRBJ1-4; D may be TRBD1 (5 bases). The germline V gene encodes CDR1 LGHNA and CDR2 YNFKEQ. This CDR3 spans 15 amino acids. V shed 0 bases and J shed 10 bases, with 15 bases lying between them. The CDR3 region is CASSQDWAGKAKLFF. DNA for the CDR3: TGTGCCAGCAGCCAAGATTGGGCAGGGAAGGCAAAACTGTTTTTT.

The V call is TRBV5-4, the J call TRBJ1-2, with 10 bases fitting TRBD1. The CDR3 has 13 amino acids. Looked up from germline, CDR1 is SGHNT and CDR2 is YYREEE (reference sequence). The CDR3 bases are TGTGCGTACCAGGGACAGGGGTCGGCTGGCTACACCTTC. Translating gives CAYQGQGSAGYTF.

This rearrangement joins TRBV28 to TRBJ1-5, with 7 bases lining up with TRBD1. Germline CDR1 is MDHEN and CDR2 is SYDVKM. The CDR3 spans 14 residues. The J segment lost 3 bases and the V segment lost 10 bases, leaving 9 bases of the junction unmatched. In DNA form, the CDR3 reads TGTGCCACTTTGGAGGGGGCCGTCAATCAGCCCCAGCATTTT. This codes for CATLEGAVNQPQHF.

The chain is built from TRBV5-1 and TRBJ2-1, with a possible D match to TRBD1 (5 bases). From germline, CDR1 is SGHRS and CDR2 YFSETQ. V lost 4 bases to trimming and J lost 0 bases, with 11 bases between them. This CDR3 comprises 15 residues. CDR3 DNA: TGCGCCAGCAGCAAGACAGTAAGCTCCTACAATGAGCAGTTCTTC. Protein: CASSKTVSSYNEQFF.

This chain connects TRBV12-5 to TRBJ2-1; possibly TRBD2 for D (5 bases). The CDR3 spans 22 residues. V lost 4 bases, J lost 8 bases, and 39 bases lay in between. CDR1 and CDR2 from the germline V gene are LGHNT and FRNRAP. The CDR3 loop is CASGSPFSRVFDLGPGGDEQFF. The DNA of the CDR3 is TGTGCTAGTGGTTCCCCGTTCTCGAGGGTGTTCGATCTAGGCCCCGGTGGCGATGAGCAGTTCTTC.

The rearrangement joins TRBV6-1 to TRBJ1-2; 9 positions match TRBD1. Trimming took 3 bases from V and 14 from J; bases not matched to a gene: 13. Germline-derived CDR1 and CDR2 are MNHNS and SASEGT. This CDR3 is 14 amino acids long. The CDR3 region has the DNA TGTGCCAGCAGTGAGATCATGGGACAGGGAAGTGGGACCTTC. Translated: CASSEIMGQGSGTF.

In its sample, this clone was seen once. The genes are TRBV4-1 and TRBJ1-2; possibly TRBD1 for D (5 bases). This CDR3 is built from 14 residues. V gave up 1 base and J gave up 8 bases, with 14 bases separating them. The germline V gene encodes CDR1 MGHRA and CDR2 YSYEKL. In DNA form, the CDR3 reads TGCGCCAGCAGCCAAGTTTTGGGGCGGAACGGCTACACCTTC. Protein: CASSQVLGRNGYTF.

In this sample, this clone turned up once. The chain is built from TRBV19 and TRBJ1-6, with TRBD1 matching over 7 bases. Germline assignment: CDR1 LNHDA and CDR2 SQIVND (reference sequence). J gave up 5 bases and V 3 bases, and 4 bases lay outside the gene matches. The length of the CDR3 is 15 residues. CDR3 in DNA: TGTGCCAGTAGTATCGACAGGGTGGATAATTCACCCCTCCACTTT. Residues: CASSIDRVDNSPLHF.

The rearrangement uses TRBV19 and TRBJ1-2; the D gene is possibly TRBD1 (6 bases). The V gene lost 5 bases and the J gene lost 5 bases, with 9 bases spanning the gap. The CDR3 extends over 12 amino acids. Germline lookup yields CDR1 LNHDA and CDR2 SQIVND (reference sequence). CDR3 amino acids: CASSGTPYGYTF. The CDR3 region has the DNA TGTGCCAGTAGTGGGACACCTTATGGCTACACCTTC.

This clone came up once. The rearrangement uses TRBV5-4 and TRBJ2-6, with 9 bases identical to TRBD1. The CDR3 length is 17 residues. Germline V gene sequence: CDR1 SGHNT, CDR2 YYREEE (reference sequence). J gave up 0 bases and V 8 bases, and 9 bases lay outside the gene matches. The CDR3 bases are TGTGCCAGTTCGTCGGACAGGGGTAACTCTGGGGCCAACGTCCTGACTTTC. It codes for CASSSDRGNSGANVLTF.

The chain uses TRBV6-4 and TRBJ1-2, with 12 bases identical to TRBD1. J gave up 8 bases and V 7 bases, and 8 bases lay outside the gene matches. Per the germline V gene, CDR1 is MRHNA and CDR2 is SNTAGT. The CDR3 length is 14 residues. The DNA for the CDR3 is TGTGCCAGCAAGCGGGACAGGGGGCGTAACGGCTACACCTTC. Translation gives CASKRDRGRNGYTF.

The chain carries TRBV7-2 and TRBJ1-5; D call uncertain. V shed 1 base and J shed 5 bases, with 6 bases lying between them. Germline lookup yields CDR1 SGHTA and CDR2 FQGNSA. This CDR3 region has 13 residues. The CDR3 DNA reads TGTGCCAGCAGCTTAGTGAGGGATCAGCCCCAGCATTTT. Its protein product is CASSLVRDQPQHF.

The sample holds many counts of this clone. The sample holds other DNA sequences that translate to the same CDR3. The V gene is TRBV6-4, the J gene TRBJ2-2; D may be TRBD1 (5 bases). CDR3 length: 13 amino acids. CDR1 and CDR2 from the germline V gene are MRHNA and SNTAGT. Trimming pared 4 bases from V and 2 bases from J, leaving 5 bases between. This CDR3 reads CASSGTNTGELFF. Written as DNA, the CDR3 is TGTGCCAGCAGTGGGACAAACACCGGGGAGCTGTTTTTT.

This clone has more than one count but fewer than ten. The CDR3 nucleotides are TGTGCCAGCAGTGTTACCATCGGGACAGAGAATGAAAAACTGTTTTTT. Translated: CASSVTIGTENEKLFF. This chain links TRBV25-1 with TRBJ1-4, with 7 nucleotides matching TRBD1. V shed 4 bases and J 5 bases; nucleotides not matched to a gene: 10. The CDR3 spans 16 residues. Per germline, CDR1 MGHDK and CDR2 SYGVNS.

The chain links TRBV5-4 to TRBJ2-5; 9 positions agree with TRBD2. The DNA matches TRBJ2-7 better at its end, which makes the J call doubtful. CDR3 length equals 15 residues. The germline CDR1 and CDR2 sequences are SGHNT and YYREEE (reference sequence). The CDR3 region is CASSPSGVGSYEQYF. In nucleotides, the CDR3 is TGTGCCAGCAGCCCTAGCGGGGTTGGCTCCTACGAGCAGTACTTC.

This chain uses TRBV7-6 with TRBJ2-2; weak D call: TRBD2 (6 bases). The CDR3 length is 15 residues. The ends were cut back, 5 bases at V and 5 bases at J, with 15 bases in the middle. The germline gives CDR1 SGHVS, CDR2 FNYEAQ. CDR3 sequence reads: CASSPSGLGTGELFF. Here the CDR3 DNA reads TGTGCCAGCAGCCCGAGCGGGTTGGGTACCGGGGAGCTGTTTTTT.

The rearrangement joins TRBV11-3 to TRBJ2-7; D call uncertain. V was trimmed by 5 bases and J by 1 base, leaving 15 bases between them. From germline, CDR1 is SGHNT and CDR2 YENEEA. The CDR3 sequence is 15 residues long. The CDR3 nucleotides are TGTGCCAGCAGCCCGACCAGCGCTCCTTCCTACGAGCAGTACTTC. Translating it yields CASSPTSAPSYEQYF.